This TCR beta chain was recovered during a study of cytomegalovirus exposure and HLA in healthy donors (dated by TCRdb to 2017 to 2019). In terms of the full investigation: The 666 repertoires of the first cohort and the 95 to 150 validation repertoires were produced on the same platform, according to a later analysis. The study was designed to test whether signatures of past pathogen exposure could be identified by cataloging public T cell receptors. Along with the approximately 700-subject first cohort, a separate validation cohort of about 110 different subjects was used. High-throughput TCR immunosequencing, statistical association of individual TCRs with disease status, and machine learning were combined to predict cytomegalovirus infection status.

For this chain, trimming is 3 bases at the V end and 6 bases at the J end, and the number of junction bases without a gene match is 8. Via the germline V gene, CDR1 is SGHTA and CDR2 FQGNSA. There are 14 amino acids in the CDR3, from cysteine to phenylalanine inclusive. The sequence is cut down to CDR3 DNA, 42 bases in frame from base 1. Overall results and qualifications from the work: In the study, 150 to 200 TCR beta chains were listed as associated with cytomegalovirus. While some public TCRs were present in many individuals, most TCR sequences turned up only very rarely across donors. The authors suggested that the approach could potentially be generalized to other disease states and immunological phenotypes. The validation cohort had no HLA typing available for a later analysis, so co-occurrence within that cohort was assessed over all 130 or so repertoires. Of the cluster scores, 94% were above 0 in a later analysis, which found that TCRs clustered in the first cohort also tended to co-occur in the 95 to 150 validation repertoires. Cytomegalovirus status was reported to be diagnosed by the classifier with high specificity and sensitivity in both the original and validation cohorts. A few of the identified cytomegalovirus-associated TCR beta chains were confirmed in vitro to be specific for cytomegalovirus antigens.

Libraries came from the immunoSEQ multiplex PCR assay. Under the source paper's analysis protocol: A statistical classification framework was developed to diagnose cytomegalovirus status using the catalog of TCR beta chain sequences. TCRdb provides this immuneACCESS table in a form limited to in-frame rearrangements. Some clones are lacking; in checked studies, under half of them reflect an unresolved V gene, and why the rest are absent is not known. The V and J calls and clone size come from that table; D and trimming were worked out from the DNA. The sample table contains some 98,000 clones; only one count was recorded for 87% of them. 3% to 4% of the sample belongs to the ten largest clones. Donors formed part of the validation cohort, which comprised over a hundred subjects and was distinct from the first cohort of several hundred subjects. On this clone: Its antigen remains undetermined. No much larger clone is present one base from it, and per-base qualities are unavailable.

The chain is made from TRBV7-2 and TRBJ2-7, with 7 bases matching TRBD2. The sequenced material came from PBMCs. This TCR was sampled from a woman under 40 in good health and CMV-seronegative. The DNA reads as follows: TGTGCCAGCAGCTTCCAGCGGGGTGATGGCGAGCAGTACTTC. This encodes CASSFQRGDGEQYF.